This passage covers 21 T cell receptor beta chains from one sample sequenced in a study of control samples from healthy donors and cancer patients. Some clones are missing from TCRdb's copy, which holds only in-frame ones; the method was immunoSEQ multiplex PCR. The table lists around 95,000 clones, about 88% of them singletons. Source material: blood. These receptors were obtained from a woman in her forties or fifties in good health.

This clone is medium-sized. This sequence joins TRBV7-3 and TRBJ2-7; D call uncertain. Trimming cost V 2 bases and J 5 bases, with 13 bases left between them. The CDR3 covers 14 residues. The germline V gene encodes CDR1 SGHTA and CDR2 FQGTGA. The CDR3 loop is CASSLGLGFDEQYF. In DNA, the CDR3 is TGTGCCAGCAGCTTAGGCCTAGGGTTCGACGAGCAGTACTTC.

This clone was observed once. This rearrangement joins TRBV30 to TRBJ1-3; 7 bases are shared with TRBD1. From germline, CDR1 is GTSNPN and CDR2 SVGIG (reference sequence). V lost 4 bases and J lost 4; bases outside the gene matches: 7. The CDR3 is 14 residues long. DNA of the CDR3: TGTGCCTGGACCCAACAGGGGACCGGAAACACCATATATTTT. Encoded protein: CAWTQQGTGNTIYF.

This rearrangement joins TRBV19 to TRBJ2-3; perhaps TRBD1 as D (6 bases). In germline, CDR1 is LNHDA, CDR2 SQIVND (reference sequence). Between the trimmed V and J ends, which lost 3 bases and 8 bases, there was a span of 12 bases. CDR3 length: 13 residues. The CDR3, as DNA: TGTGCCAGTAGTATGACAGGCTGGGGTACGCAGTATTTT. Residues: CASSMTGWGTQYF.

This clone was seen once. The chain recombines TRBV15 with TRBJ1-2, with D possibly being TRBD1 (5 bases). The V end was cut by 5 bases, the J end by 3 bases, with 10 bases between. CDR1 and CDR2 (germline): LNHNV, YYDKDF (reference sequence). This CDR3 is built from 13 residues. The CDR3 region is CATSEGLDYGYTF. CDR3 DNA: TGTGCCACCAGCGAGGGGTTAGACTATGGCTACACCTTC.

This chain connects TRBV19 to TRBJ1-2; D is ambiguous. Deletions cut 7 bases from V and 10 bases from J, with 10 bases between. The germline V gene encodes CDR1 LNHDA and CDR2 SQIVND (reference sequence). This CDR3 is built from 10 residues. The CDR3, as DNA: TGTGCCAGTAAGGGTTTTGACTACACCTTC. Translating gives CASKGFDYTF.

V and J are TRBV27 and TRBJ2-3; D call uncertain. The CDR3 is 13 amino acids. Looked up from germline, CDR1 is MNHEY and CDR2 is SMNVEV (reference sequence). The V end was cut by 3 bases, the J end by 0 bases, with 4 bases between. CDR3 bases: TGTGCCAGCAGTTTTGGCAGCACAGATACGCAGTATTTT. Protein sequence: CASSFGSTDTQYF.

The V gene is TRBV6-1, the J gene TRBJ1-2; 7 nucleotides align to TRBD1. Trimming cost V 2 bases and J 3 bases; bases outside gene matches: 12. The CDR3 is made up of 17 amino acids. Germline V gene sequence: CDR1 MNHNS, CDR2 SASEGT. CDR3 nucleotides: TGTGCCAGCAGTGAAACGGTGGGGGACAGCCGTTACTATGGCTACACCTTC. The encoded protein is CASSETVGDSRYYGYTF.

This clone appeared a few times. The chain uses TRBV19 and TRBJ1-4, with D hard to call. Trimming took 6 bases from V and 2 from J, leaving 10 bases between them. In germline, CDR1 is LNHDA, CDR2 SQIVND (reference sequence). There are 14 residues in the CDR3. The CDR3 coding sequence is TGTGCCAGTAGCCTTCATGGTACTAATGAAAAACTGTTTTTT. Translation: CASSLHGTNEKLFF.

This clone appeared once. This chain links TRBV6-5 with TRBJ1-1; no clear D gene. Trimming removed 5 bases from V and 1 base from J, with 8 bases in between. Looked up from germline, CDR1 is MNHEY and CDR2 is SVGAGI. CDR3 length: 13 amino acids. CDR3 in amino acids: CASSRTANTEAFF. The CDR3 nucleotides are TGTGCCAGCAGTCGGACGGCGAACACTGAAGCTTTCTTT.

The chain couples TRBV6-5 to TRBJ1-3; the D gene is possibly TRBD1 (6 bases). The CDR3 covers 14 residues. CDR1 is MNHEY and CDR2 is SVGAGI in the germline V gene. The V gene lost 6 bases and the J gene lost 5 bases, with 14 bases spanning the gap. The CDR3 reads CASSSTGARNTIYF. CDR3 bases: TGTGCCAGCAGCTCGACAGGAGCGAGAAACACCATATATTTT.

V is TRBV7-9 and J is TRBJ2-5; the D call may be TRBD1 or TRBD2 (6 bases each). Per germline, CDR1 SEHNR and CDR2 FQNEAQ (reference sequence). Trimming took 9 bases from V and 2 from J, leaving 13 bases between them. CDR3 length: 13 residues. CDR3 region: CASIPGAQETQYF. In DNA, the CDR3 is TGTGCCAGTATACCGGGGGCACAAGAGACCCAGTACTTC.

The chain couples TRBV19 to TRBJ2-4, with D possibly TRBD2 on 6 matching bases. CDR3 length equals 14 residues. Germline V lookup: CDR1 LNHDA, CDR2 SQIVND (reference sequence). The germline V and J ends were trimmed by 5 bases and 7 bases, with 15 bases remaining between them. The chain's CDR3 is CASSDERGRNIQYF. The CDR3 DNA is TGTGCCAGTAGTGATGAGAGAGGGAGGAACATTCAGTACTTC.

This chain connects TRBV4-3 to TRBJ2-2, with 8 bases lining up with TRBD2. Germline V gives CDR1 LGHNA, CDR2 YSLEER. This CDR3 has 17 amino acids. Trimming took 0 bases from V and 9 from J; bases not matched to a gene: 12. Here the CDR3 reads CASSQDLREGGLRELFF. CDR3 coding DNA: TGCGCCAGCAGCCAAGATCTTCGGGAGGGAGGGCTCCGGGAGCTGTTTTTT.

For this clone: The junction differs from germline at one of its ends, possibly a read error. CDR3 DNA: TGTGCCAGCAGCCTACTCGGGAGGCCCACCTCTGGAAGCACCATATATTTT. Translation: CASSLLGRPTSGSTIYF. The rearrangement uses TRBV11-2 and TRBJ1-3; D remains ambiguous. This CDR3 spans 17 amino acids. CDR1 is SGHAT and CDR2 is FQNNGV in the germline V gene. Variable domain in full (rest from reference TRBV11-2 and TRBJ1-3): EAGVAQSPRYKIIEKRQSVAFWCNPISGHATLYWYQQILGQGPKLLIQFQNNGVVDDSQLPKDRFSAERLKGVDSTLKIQPAKLEDSAVYLCASSLLGRPTSGSTIYFGEGSWLTVV.

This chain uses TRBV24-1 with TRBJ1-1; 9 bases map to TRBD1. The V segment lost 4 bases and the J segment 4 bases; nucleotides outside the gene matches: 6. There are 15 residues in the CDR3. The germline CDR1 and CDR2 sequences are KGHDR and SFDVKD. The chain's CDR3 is CATSDKTGGATEAFF. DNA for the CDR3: TGTGCCACCAGTGACAAGACAGGGGGGGCCACTGAAGCTTTCTTT.

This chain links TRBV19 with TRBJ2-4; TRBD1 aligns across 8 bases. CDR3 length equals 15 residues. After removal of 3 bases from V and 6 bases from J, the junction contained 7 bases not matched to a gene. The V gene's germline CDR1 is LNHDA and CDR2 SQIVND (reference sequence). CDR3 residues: CASSIPGTGLNIQYF. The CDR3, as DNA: TGTGCCAGTAGTATCCCCGGGACAGGTCTAAACATTCAGTACTTC.

In nucleotides, the CDR3 is TGCGCCAGCAGCGGGCTGTGGAGCGGGGGGAGGAGTAATGAGCAGTTCTTC. It translates to CASSGLWSGGRSNEQFF. V is TRBV5-1 and J is TRBJ2-1; the match to TRBD2 covers 9 bases. CDR1 SGHRS and CDR2 YFSETQ come from the germline V gene. The CDR3 totals 17 residues. After removal of 4 bases from V and 7 bases from J, the junction contained 15 bases not matched to a gene.

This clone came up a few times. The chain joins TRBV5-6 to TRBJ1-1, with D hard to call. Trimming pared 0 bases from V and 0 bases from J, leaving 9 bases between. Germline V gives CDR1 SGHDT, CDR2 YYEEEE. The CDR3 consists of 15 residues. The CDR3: CASSLGSTVNTEAFF. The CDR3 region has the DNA TGTGCCAGCAGCTTGGGGTCGACGGTGAACACTGAAGCTTTCTTT.

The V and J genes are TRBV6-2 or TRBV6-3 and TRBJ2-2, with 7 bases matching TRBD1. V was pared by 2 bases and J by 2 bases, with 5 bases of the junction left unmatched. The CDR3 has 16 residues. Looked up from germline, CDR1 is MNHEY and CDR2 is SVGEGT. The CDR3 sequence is CASSYGTEPNTGELFF. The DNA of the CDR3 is TGTGCCAGCAGTTACGGGACAGAGCCTAACACCGGGGAGCTGTTTTTT.

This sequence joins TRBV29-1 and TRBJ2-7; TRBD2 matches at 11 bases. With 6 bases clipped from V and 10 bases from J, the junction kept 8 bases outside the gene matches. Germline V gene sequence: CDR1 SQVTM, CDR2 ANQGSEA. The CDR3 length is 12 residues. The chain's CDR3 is CSVKTSGALQYF. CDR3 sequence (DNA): TGCAGCGTGAAGACTAGCGGGGCCCTTCAGTACTTC.

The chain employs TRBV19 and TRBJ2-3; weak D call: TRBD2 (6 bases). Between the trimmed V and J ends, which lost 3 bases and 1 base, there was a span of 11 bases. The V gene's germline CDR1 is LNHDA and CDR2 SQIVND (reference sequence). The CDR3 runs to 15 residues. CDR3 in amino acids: CASSIMDYGTDTQYF. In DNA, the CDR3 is TGTGCCAGTAGTATCATGGACTACGGCACAGATACGCAGTATTTT.